This T cell receptor beta chain is drawn from a study of OX40 agonist ivuxolimab in advanced cancers. The table came from immunoSEQ multiplex PCR; TCRdb's copy has only in-frame clones and leaves some out. The sample yields tens of thousands of clones, roughly nine tenths seen once. This clonotype was obtained from an adult with an advanced solid tumor such as melanoma, head and neck, liver or kidney cancer. The sequences come from CD4+ or CD8+ T cells sorted from blood, collected in a trial of the OX40 agonist ivuxolimab.

In nucleotides, the CDR3 is TGTGCCAGCAGCACACAGGGACAGGGGCAGAACACTGAAGCTTTCTTT. This codes for CASSTQGQGQNTEAFF. The genes are TRBV21-1 and TRBJ1-1; the table's D call, TRBD1, has no DNA check behind it. TRBV21-1 is labeled a pseudogene. The CDR3 consists of 16 residues.